This T cell receptor beta chain was observed in a study of identifying expanded T cells in peripheral blood. Between the trimmed V and J ends, which lost 5 bases and 6 bases, there was a span of 14 bases. The germline V gene has CDR1 MNHEY and CDR2 SVGAGI. CDR3 length equals 14 residues. Healthy donors had no documented immune events, such as infections, while sampled. A word on this clone: The antigen is undetermined.

Study-level findings and limits: Roughly 1.2 clones differed between technical replicates, versus around 16 and 19 over time. Clone count variance between roughly 2-week samples rose with total template count.

The table came from immunoSEQ multiplex PCR; TCRdb's copy has only in-frame clones and leaves some out. The top ten hold about 3.1% of the sample, which has 120,000 or so clones, roughly 82% seen once. The receptor comes from a person between 18 and 75 years old in good health. The V call is TRBV6-5, the J call TRBJ1-3, with D tentatively TRBD1 (5 bases). The sample comprised blood. CDR3 DNA sequence: TGTGCCAGCAGTGGGACCACCATACCAAACACCATATATTTT. This gives the protein CASSGTTIPNTIYF.